This T cell receptor (beta chain) was captured in a study of T cell responses to AZD1222 COVID-19 vaccine. Regarding the study as a whole: Seropositive status at baseline applied to only 5 or 6 AZD1222 recipients.

Here immunoSEQ multiplex PCR was the method, and the copy in TCRdb shows in-frame clones only, minus some. Of just over 60,000 clones in the sample, 76% are singletons; the top ten hold around 15%. Germline-derived CDR1 and CDR2 are SGHTA and FQGNSA. The V gene lost 5 bases and the J gene lost 2 bases, with 15 bases spanning the gap. This CDR3 has 15 amino acids. In the case of this clone: Its antigen is unidentified.

This sequence originates from an adult in good health. The sample was peripheral blood, taken on day 0 of AZD1222 vaccination. The rearrangement links TRBV7-2 to TRBJ1-2; D possibly corresponds to TRBD1 (5 bases). CDR3 DNA: TGTGCCAGCAGCGCCCAGGCGGGGGACAACTATGGCTACACCTTC. Its protein product is CASSAQAGDNYGYTF.